This T cell receptor beta chain comes out of a study of CD8+CD57+ T cells in acquired aplastic anemia. By flow cytometry, patients selected for sequencing had shown an expansion of CD8+CD57+ cells. In its sample, this clonotype was seen many times. With 1 base removed from V and 4 bases from J, the gap between germline ends came to 7 bases. The germline V gene encodes CDR1 SGHTA and CDR2 FQGNSA. The CDR3 contains 13 residues. Template material for TCR beta VDJ and CDR3 profiling consisted of genomic DNA. MiXCR, run by TCRdb on the reads, gives a single entry per CDR3 protein. The sample gives over 150,000 distinct CDR3 sequences, approximately 52% of which show up once; over 9.5% is in the top ten.

This rearrangement joins TRBV7-2 to TRBJ2-5; unclear D gene. The sample was sorted CD4+, CD8+, or CD8+CD57+ T cells (not recorded which) from PBMCs. This sequence originates from a human donor with aplastic anemia. The CDR3 region is CASSLESLETQYF. In DNA form, the CDR3 reads TGTGCCAGCAGCTTAGAAAGTTTAGAGACCCAGTACTTC.